This T cell receptor beta chain came from a study of technical replicates of blood from a few donors. Libraries were prepared by immunoSEQ multiplex PCR; TCRdb keeps only in-frame clonotypes and omits some of them. The repertoire includes about 66,000 clones, 95% to 98% of them detected once, and around 0.3% sits in the top ten. Trimming stripped 2 bases from V and 3 bases from J, with 10 bases between. The CDR3 has 14 residues. Germline CDR1 is MNHNY and CDR2 is SVGAGI (reference sequence). The gene calls are TRBV6-6 and TRBJ1-1; D uncertain. This TCR was recovered from a human donor in good health. The source material was T cells isolated from PBMCs. CDR3 residues: CASSYMGRHTEAFF. DNA for the CDR3: TGTGCCAGCAGTTACATGGGGAGGCACACTGAAGCTTTCTTT.